The next 27 T cell receptor beta chains were all read from a single sample in a study of cytomegalovirus exposure and HLA in healthy donors. The PCR ran on 60 Vbeta and 13 Jbeta primers. Clones were sequenced by immunoSEQ multiplex PCR, and TCRdb holds only the in-frame ones, with some missing. The sample's table shows more than 95,000 clones. Sequencing was carried out using PBMCs. The source is a man aged 25-40 years in good health and CMV-seronegative.

The rearrangement joins TRBV7-9 to TRBJ2-1; 8 bases match TRBD2. This CDR3 region has 16 residues. Trimming removed 5 bases from V and 7 bases from J; junction bases left unmatched: 13. From germline, CDR1 is SEHNR and CDR2 FQNEAQ (reference sequence). Written as DNA, the CDR3 is TGTGCCAGCAGCATCAACGGGAGGGCCGAGAGGAATGAGCAGTTCTTC. Amino acids: CASSINGRAERNEQFF.

V usage is TRBV6-5 and J usage is TRBJ2-5, with a possible D match to TRBD1 (5 bases). V lost 6 bases and J lost 11, with 19 bases in between. The length of the CDR3 is 13 residues. The germline V gene encodes CDR1 MNHEY and CDR2 SVGAGI. Here the CDR3 reads CASRPPTGLEQYF. The CDR3 bases are TGTGCCAGCAGGCCCCCTACAGGCCTGGAGCAGTACTTC.

The rearrangement links TRBV28 to TRBJ2-1, with D perhaps TRBD1 (5 bases). V was cut by 3 bases and J by 6 bases, with 12 bases left in between. The CDR3 has 14 amino acids. Germline V gene sequence: CDR1 MDHEN, CDR2 SYDVKM. The CDR3 sequence: CASSFRQGVNEQFF. For the CDR3, the DNA is TGTGCCAGCAGTTTCAGGCAGGGTGTCAATGAGCAGTTCTTC.

The rearrangement uses TRBV19 and TRBJ2-5, with 7 nucleotides matching TRBD1. The germline CDR1 and CDR2 sequences are LNHDA and SQIVND (reference sequence). The CDR3 is 13 residues long. V dropped 6 bases and J dropped 3; count of bases not matched to a gene: 4. The CDR3 loop is CASRLTGEETQYF. In nucleotides, the CDR3 is TGTGCCAGTAGATTAACAGGGGAAGAGACCCAGTACTTC.

This sequence joins TRBV7-2 and TRBJ1-2, with D possibly TRBD1 on 5 matching bases. Germline-derived CDR1 and CDR2 are SGHTA and FQGNSA. The germline V and J ends were trimmed by 1 base and 7 bases, with 13 bases remaining between them. The CDR3 has 14 amino acids. CDR3: CASSLGAGLGGYTF. As DNA, the CDR3 is TGTGCCAGCAGCTTAGGCGCAGGGTTGGGTGGCTACACCTTC.

The V call is TRBV18, the J call TRBJ2-2; tentative D call: TRBD1 (5 bases). CDR3 size: 16 residues. CDR1 and CDR2 (germline): KGHSH, LQKENI. V lost 2 bases to trimming and J lost 4 bases, with 14 bases between them. The CDR3, as DNA: TGTGCCAGCTCACCAGAAGTAGACAGTTCCACCGGGGAGCTGTTTTTT. Its protein product is CASSPEVDSSTGELFF.

The chain joins TRBV6-4 to TRBJ2-1, with 9 positions matching TRBD2. The CDR3 runs 15 residues. J gave up 4 bases and V 2 bases, and 3 bases lay outside the gene matches. CDR1 and CDR2 (germline): MRHNA, SNTAGT. This CDR3 reads CASSDGTSSYNEQFF. As DNA, the CDR3 is TGTGCCAGCAGTGACGGGACTAGCAGTTACAATGAGCAGTTCTTC.

CDR3 sequence reads: CASSEARGTASNQPQHF. Written as DNA, the CDR3 is TGTGCCAGCAGTGAAGCGCGGGGGACGGCCAGCAATCAGCCCCAGCATTTT. V and J are TRBV6-1 and TRBJ1-5; TRBD1 might be the D (5 bases). This CDR3 spans 17 amino acids. V lost 0 bases and J lost 1, with 13 bases in between. Germline V gene sequence: CDR1 MNHNS, CDR2 SASEGT.

The chain links TRBV5-1 to TRBJ2-1; 10 bases map to TRBD2. The CDR3 is 14 amino acids. Trimming removed 5 bases from V and 8 bases from J; junction bases left unmatched: 7. CDR1 is SGHRS and CDR2 is YFSETQ in the germline V gene. CDR3 amino acids: CASRGLAVSDEQFF. CDR3 sequence (DNA): TGCGCCAGCAGAGGACTAGCGGTGTCTGATGAGCAGTTCTTC.

The rearrangement joins TRBV7-9 to TRBJ2-1; D gene ambiguous. The CDR3 is made up of 12 amino acids. Germline lookup yields CDR1 SEHNR and CDR2 FQNEAQ (reference sequence). Trimming shortened V by 5 bases and J by 5 bases, and 7 bases separated the two germline ends. The CDR3 protein is CASSPVDNEQFF. As DNA, the CDR3 is TGTGCCAGCAGCCCTGTAGACAATGAGCAGTTCTTC.

The chain combines TRBV15 with TRBJ2-1; D is uncertain. The CDR3 totals 12 residues. Germline loops: CDR1 LNHNV, CDR2 YYDKDF (reference sequence). The V end was cut by 0 bases, the J end by 8 bases, with 5 bases between. This chain's CDR3 is CATSRDQYEQFF. The DNA of the CDR3 is TGTGCCACCAGCAGAGATCAATATGAGCAGTTCTTC.

The V gene is TRBV5-1, the J gene TRBJ2-3, with D maybe TRBD2 (6 bases). Germline V gene sequence: CDR1 SGHRS, CDR2 YFSETQ. The length of the CDR3 is 15 residues. Trimming took 0 bases from V and 5 from J, leaving 13 bases between them. This CDR3 is CASSLDGRGRDTQYF. CDR3 coding DNA: TGCGCCAGCAGCTTGGACGGGAGAGGTAGAGATACGCAGTATTTT.

V and J are TRBV5-6 and TRBJ2-7; D is uncertain. In germline, CDR1 is SGHDT, CDR2 YYEEEE. V was trimmed by 0 bases and J by 3 bases, leaving 4 bases between them. This CDR3 region has 12 residues. This chain's CDR3 is CASSLDRYEQYF. CDR3 sequence (DNA): TGTGCCAGCAGCTTGGATCGCTACGAGCAGTACTTC. Supplemented by reference TRBV5-6 and TRBJ2-7, the full variable domain reads DAGVTQSPTHLIKTRGQQVTLRCSPKSGHDTVSWYQQALGQGPQFIFQYYEEEERQRGNFPDRFSGHQFPNYSSELNVNALLLGDSALYLCASSLDRYEQYFGPGTRLTVT.

The chain recombines TRBV19 with TRBJ2-1; 8 bases match TRBD2. V trimming: 2 bases; J trimming: 5 bases; junction bases outside the gene matches: 5. From germline, CDR1 is LNHDA and CDR2 SQIVND (reference sequence). The CDR3 is 15 residues long. The CDR3 here is CASSIYSGINNEQFF. The DNA of the CDR3 is TGTGCCAGTAGTATATATAGCGGGATAAACAATGAGCAGTTCTTC.

The chain is built from TRBV6-1 and TRBJ2-2; unclear D gene. V lost 9 bases and J lost 8, with 22 bases in between. The CDR3 totals 15 residues. Germline loops: CDR1 MNHNS, CDR2 SASEGT. The CDR3 loop reads CASVSPGSKNGELFF. For the CDR3, the DNA is TGTGCCAGTGTATCTCCCGGGTCGAAGAATGGGGAGCTGTTTTTT.

The chain couples TRBV15 to TRBJ1-1; D might be TRBD1 (5 bases). Per the germline V gene, CDR1 is LNHNV and CDR2 is YYDKDF (reference sequence). This CDR3 contains 14 residues. The V end lost 2 bases, the J end lost 1 base, and 8 bases lay between the germline ends. CDR3 coding DNA: TGTGCCACCAGCAGATACACAGGGAACACTGAAGCTTTCTTT. Protein sequence: CATSRYTGNTEAFF.

V and J are TRBV27 and TRBJ2-7; no definite D call. V shed 6 bases and J shed 5 bases, with 8 bases lying between them. Germline V gives CDR1 MNHEY, CDR2 SMNVEV (reference sequence). There are 11 residues in the CDR3. The chain's CDR3 is CASRFGHEQYF. As DNA, the CDR3 is TGTGCCAGCAGATTTGGCCACGAGCAGTACTTC.

The V call is TRBV21-1, the J call TRBJ1-6; no DNA check was done on the table's D call, TRBD1. TRBV21-1 is a recognized pseudogene. CDR3 length equals 16 residues. CDR3: CASSKVPGGVISPLHF. CDR3 DNA: TGTGCCAGCAGCAAAGTTCCAGGGGGCGTAATTTCACCCCTCCACTTT.

V is TRBV27 and J is TRBJ2-1, with TRBD2 matching over 8 bases. CDR1 is MNHEY, CDR2 SMNVEV, per germline (reference sequence). This CDR3 spans 13 amino acids. V lost 7 bases to trimming and J lost 7 bases; unmatched junction nucleotides: 6. CDR3: CASINGGGNEQFF. In nucleotides, the CDR3 is TGTGCCAGCATAAACGGGGGGGGTAATGAGCAGTTCTTC.

The rearrangement links TRBV19 to TRBJ2-7, with 7 bases matching TRBD2. Trimming took 8 bases from V and 4 from J; bases not matched to a gene: 11. The CDR3 sequence is 14 residues long. Per germline, CDR1 LNHDA and CDR2 SQIVND (reference sequence). CDR3 sequence (DNA): TGTGCCAGTTCCCTAGCGGCTTCAGGGTACGAGCAGTACTTC. Residues: CASSLAASGYEQYF.

This chain connects TRBV4-2 to TRBJ2-7; tentatively, D is TRBD1 (5 bases). The germline V gene has CDR1 LGHNA and CDR2 YNFKEQ. V was trimmed by 4 bases and J by 2 bases, leaving 21 bases between them. There are 17 residues in the CDR3. CDR3 loop: CASSPTWGAPSTYEQYF. The CDR3 DNA follows: TGTGCCAGCAGCCCAACATGGGGCGCTCCTTCTACCTACGAGCAGTACTTC.

This chain connects TRBV30 to TRBJ2-7; TRBD2 aligns across 8 bases. The V gene's germline CDR1 is GTSNPN and CDR2 SVGIG (reference sequence). V was pared by 5 bases and J by 1 base, with 4 bases of the junction left unmatched. The CDR3 covers 13 residues. The CDR3 DNA is TGTGCCTGGTCCCCGGGGGGGTCCTACGAGCAGTACTTC. It codes for CAWSPGGSYEQYF.

The V and J genes are TRBV6-5 and TRBJ1-2; TRBD1 matches 7 bases. J gave up 7 bases and V 0 bases, and 5 bases lay outside the gene matches. The CDR3 sequence is 14 residues long. Per the germline V gene, CDR1 is MNHEY and CDR2 is SVGAGI. The CDR3, as DNA: TGTGCCAGCAGTTACTCGAACAGGGGTGGTGGCTACACCTTC. As protein: CASSYSNRGGGYTF.

This chain uses TRBV27 with TRBJ1-1; possibly TRBD1 for D (6 bases). CDR1 MNHEY and CDR2 SMNVEV come from the germline V gene (reference sequence). Trimming left V 6 bases short and J 0 bases short, with 11 bases between. The CDR3 covers 14 residues. The CDR3 DNA follows: TGTGCCAGCAGCCTGACAGGCATGAACACTGAAGCTTTCTTT. Its translation is CASSLTGMNTEAFF.

The CDR3 sequence is CASSRGQVVFAEAFF. DNA of the CDR3: TGTGCCAGCAGCCGAGGACAGGTCGTGTTCGCTGAAGCTTTCTTT. The chain joins TRBV7-2 to TRBJ1-1, with 7 bases that match TRBD1. Per the germline V gene, CDR1 is SGHTA and CDR2 is FQGNSA. V lost 5 bases, J lost 6 bases, and 12 bases stayed unmatched. The CDR3 extends over 15 amino acids.

The rearrangement joins TRBV5-6 to TRBJ2-3; D unresolved. This CDR3 region has 12 residues. CDR1 is SGHDT and CDR2 is YYEEEE in the germline V gene. Trimming took 5 bases from V and 6 from J, leaving 10 bases between them. Written as DNA, the CDR3 is TGTGCCAGCAGTTTGACGGTTGATACGCAGTATTTT. Its translation: CASSLTVDTQYF.

The genes are TRBV18 and TRBJ2-5, with TRBD2 identical over 10 bases. The V and J ends lost 3 bases and 1 base, in that order; junction bases with no gene match: 2. The germline V gene encodes CDR1 KGHSH and CDR2 LQKENI. This CDR3 spans 15 amino acids. The CDR3 region is CASSPTSGSQETQYF. In DNA, the CDR3 is TGTGCCAGCTCACCGACTAGCGGGTCCCAAGAGACCCAGTACTTC.